The 17 T cell receptor beta chains below were found in one sample sequenced in a study of CD8+CD57+ T cells in acquired aplastic anemia. Using genomic DNA as the template, TCR beta VDJ and CDR3 profiling was carried out. TCRdb fed the reads into MiXCR, producing one record per CDR3 protein. The sample carries fewer than 150,000 distinct CDR3 sequences, 48% recorded once. Sequencing used sorted CD4+, CD8+, or CD8+CD57+ T cells (not recorded which) from PBMCs. These receptors came from a human donor in good health, serving as a control.

This clonotype has ten or more counts. The chain employs TRBV6-1 and TRBJ2-5; maybe TRBD1 (5 bases). The CDR3 has 13 amino acids. The V gene's germline CDR1 is MNHNS and CDR2 SASEGT. V lost 10 bases and J 7 bases, leaving 19 bases between the germline ends. DNA for the CDR3: TGTGCCACCCAGGCAGGGTTTGGTAGGACCCAGTACTTC. Translating gives CATQAGFGRTQYF.

V and J are TRBV25-1 and TRBJ1-6, with 7 bases lining up with TRBD1. The V gene's germline CDR1 is MGHDK and CDR2 SYGVNS. There are 15 residues in the CDR3. V gave up 4 bases and J gave up 10 bases; unmatched junction bases: 10. The DNA for the CDR3 is TGTGCCAGCAGTGGCCGGGACAGTCTTGCCTCACCCCTCCACTTT. Its translation: CASSGRDSLASPLHF.

The chain combines TRBV7-9 with TRBJ1-4, with 9 bases that match TRBD1. The germline V gene encodes CDR1 SEHNR and CDR2 FQNEAQ (reference sequence). The CDR3 length is 13 residues. V shed 8 bases, J shed 8 bases, and the junction held 6 bases outside the gene matches. The DNA of the CDR3 is TGTGCCAGCGTACAGGGGGCGCAGGAAAAACTGTTTTTT. Encoded protein: CASVQGAQEKLFF.

The table lists this clonotype with many counts. The CDR3 bases are TGCAGTGCTAGGGGAATGACTAGCGGGGGGTCCCCTAGCACAGATACGCAGTATTTT. It encodes CSARGMTSGGSPSTDTQYF. J is TRBJ2-3 and V is TRBV20-1; TRBD2 matches at 13 bases. CDR3 length: 19 residues. The germline V gene has CDR1 DFQATT and CDR2 SNEGSKA (reference sequence). After removal of 3 bases from V and 0 bases from J, the junction contained 12 bases not matched to a gene.

The rearrangement links TRBV24-1 to TRBJ2-2; the D is unclear. V lost 7 bases and J 6 bases, leaving 11 bases between the germline ends. Germline V CDR1 and CDR2: KGHDR, SFDVKD. The length of the CDR3 is 13 residues. The CDR3 DNA sequence: TGTGCCACCAGGGAGTTCTCGGCCGGGGAGCTGTTTTTT. Translated, it gives CATREFSAGELFF.

Many counts were recorded for this clonotype. V and J are TRBV5-1 and TRBJ2-6; 11 bases fit TRBD1. Germline assignment: CDR1 SGHRS and CDR2 YFSETQ. V lost 4 bases to trimming and J lost 2 bases; unmatched junction nucleotides: 8. The CDR3 consists of 18 residues. The chain's CDR3 is CASSIDGDRGAGANVLTF. The CDR3 coding sequence is TGCGCCAGCAGCATAGATGGGGACAGGGGGGCTGGGGCCAACGTCCTGACTTTC.

V gene TRBV25-1 combines with J gene TRBJ2-5; 10 positions agree with TRBD1. In germline, CDR1 is MGHDK, CDR2 SYGVNS. V lost 1 base and J lost 4; bases outside the gene matches: 6. The CDR3 has 16 amino acids. CDR3 loop: CASSESGQGRSETQYF. The CDR3 DNA sequence: TGTGCCAGCAGTGAATCGGGACAGGGGCGATCAGAGACCCAGTACTTC.

In this sample, this clonotype turned up once. One junction end disagrees with the germline gene, perhaps due to a read error. V gene TRBV20-1 combines with J gene TRBJ2-7; tentatively, D is TRBD1 (7 bases). CDR3 length equals 15 residues. CDR1 and CDR2 (germline): DFQATT, SNEGSKA (reference sequence). CDR3 sequence reads: CGARGPAGGSYEQYF. The CDR3 DNA follows: TGCGGTGCTAGAGGGCCGGCAGGGGGGTCCTACGAGCAGTACTTC.

This clonotype has ten or more counts. V and J are TRBV2 and TRBJ1-4, with 10 bases matching TRBD1. This CDR3 comprises 14 residues. V lost 5 bases and J lost 10; bases outside the gene matches: 7. Germline CDR1 reads SNHLY; CDR2 reads FYNNEI. The CDR3 loop reads CASSQTGGGGKLFF. CDR3 nucleotide sequence: TGTGCCAGCAGTCAGACAGGGGGCGGTGGAAAACTGTTTTTT.

This clonotype has ten or more counts. The V gene is TRBV4-1, the J gene TRBJ2-7, with D possibly being TRBD1 or TRBD2 (6 bases each). Germline V gene sequence: CDR1 MGHRA, CDR2 YSYEKL. The CDR3 covers 15 residues. V lost 2 bases, J lost 0 bases, and 11 bases lay in between. The CDR3 DNA sequence: TGCGCCAGCAGCCAATACGGGGGCAGCTCCTACGAGCAGTACTTC. It specifies CASSQYGGSSYEQYF.

This clonotype was recorded many times. V and J are TRBV19 and TRBJ1-1, with D uncertain. V was shortened by 3 bases and J by 1 base, with 6 bases between the two germline ends. CDR3 length equals 13 residues. Germline V CDR1 and CDR2: LNHDA, SQIVND (reference sequence). CDR3 nucleotides: TGTGCCAGTAGTATCTCCACGAACACTGAAGCTTTCTTT. This sequence encodes CASSISTNTEAFF.

This clonotype has a count of ten or more. The rearrangement uses TRBV5-1 and TRBJ2-7, with TRBD1 matching over 8 bases. Germline CDR1 is SGHRS and CDR2 is YFSETQ. J gave up 5 bases and V 1 base, and 8 bases lay outside the gene matches. This CDR3 region has 15 residues. CDR3 DNA sequence: TGCGCCAGCAGCTTGAGTCGGGACAGGACCCACGAGCAGTACTTC. Translation gives CASSLSRDRTHEQYF.

This clonotype occurred many times. The V call is TRBV5-8, the J call TRBJ1-1; D remains ambiguous. The CDR3 length is 13 residues. Germline V gene lookup returns CDR1 SGHTS and CDR2 YDEGEE. Trimming stripped 4 bases from V and 5 bases from J, with 12 bases between. CDR3 loop: CASSLSSGTEAFF. The DNA for the CDR3 is TGTGCCAGCAGCCTATCCTCGGGGACTGAAGCTTTCTTT.

This clonotype was picked up many times. The chain couples TRBV20-1 to TRBJ1-5, with D possibly matching TRBD1 (5 bases). This CDR3 has 15 amino acids. Germline assignment: CDR1 DFQATT and CDR2 SNEGSKA (reference sequence). The V end was cut by 4 bases, the J end by 6 bases, with 19 bases between. DNA of the CDR3: TGCAGTGCTACCAGCGGTGGGGGGACGGGTCAGCCCCAGCATTTT. It translates to CSATSGGGTGQPQHF.

There are many counts of this clonotype. The CDR3 nucleotides are TGTGCCTGGAGCTCCTATAATTCACCCCTCCACTTT. The encoded protein is CAWSSYNSPLHF. The V and J genes are TRBV30 and TRBJ1-6, with D unresolved. CDR1 GTSNPN and CDR2 SVGIG come from the germline V gene (reference sequence). The CDR3 length is 12 residues. V was shortened by 3 bases and J by 0 bases, with 0 bases between the two germline ends.

The chain is built from TRBV19 and TRBJ2-7, with D uncertain. The germline V gene has CDR1 LNHDA and CDR2 SQIVND (reference sequence). Trimming took off 3 bases at V and 6 bases at J, with 15 bases between the two ends. The CDR3 runs to 14 residues. CDR3 region: CASSIGPGLAEQYF. In nucleotides, the CDR3 is TGTGCCAGTAGTATTGGCCCAGGTTTGGCCGAGCAGTACTTC.

The rearrangement uses TRBV27 and TRBJ1-2, with D perhaps TRBD1 (5 bases). CDR1 and CDR2 from the germline V gene are MNHEY and SMNVEV (reference sequence). V shed 4 bases and J shed 4 bases, with 13 bases lying between them. CDR3 size: 14 residues. This CDR3 is CASSSSGATYGYTF. For the CDR3, the DNA is TGTGCCAGCAGTTCGAGTGGGGCGACCTATGGCTACACCTTC.